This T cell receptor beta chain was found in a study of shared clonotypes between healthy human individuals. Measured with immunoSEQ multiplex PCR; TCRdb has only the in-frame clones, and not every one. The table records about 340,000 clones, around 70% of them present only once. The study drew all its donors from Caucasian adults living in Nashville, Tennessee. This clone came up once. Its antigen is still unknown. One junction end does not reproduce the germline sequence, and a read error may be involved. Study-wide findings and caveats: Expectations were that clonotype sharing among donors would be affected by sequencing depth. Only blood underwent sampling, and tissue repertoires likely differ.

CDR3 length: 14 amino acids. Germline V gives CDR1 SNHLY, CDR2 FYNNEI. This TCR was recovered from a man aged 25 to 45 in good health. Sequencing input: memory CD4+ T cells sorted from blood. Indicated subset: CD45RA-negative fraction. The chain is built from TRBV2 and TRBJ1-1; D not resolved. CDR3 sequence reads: CASSAQHLNTEAFF. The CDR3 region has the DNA TGTGCCAGTAGTGCACAACACCTCAACACTGAAGCTTTCTTT.